These 31 T cell receptor beta chains came from one sample sequenced in a study of vaccination and CD4 T cells after COVID-19. The Oncomine TCR Beta short-read assay was applied to DNA of cultured CD4+ T cells. TCRdb reprocessed the PCR reads with MiXCR, giving one entry per CDR3 protein. The sample shows a few thousand distinct CDR3 sequences, about 71% of them seen only once. No cognate antigen is known for these TCRs. Treatment defined: approximately nine-day PBMC culture with coronavirus spike peptide pools or control peptides (ViraFEST assay). Material: CD4+ T cells from blood, cultured in vitro. These receptors all come from a human donor who had recovered from COVID-19.

V usage is TRBV5-1 and J usage is TRBJ1-2; TRBD1 might be the D (6 bases). There are 14 residues in the CDR3. Germline lookup yields CDR1 SGHRS and CDR2 YFSETQ. V gave up 0 bases and J gave up 8 bases, with 14 bases separating them. The CDR3 region has the DNA TGCGCCAGCAGCTTGGACGTACTCGGGACAGGCTACACCTTC. Protein product: CASSLDVLGTGYTF.

The chain combines TRBV7-9 with TRBJ2-3, with D tentatively TRBD1 (6 bases). V was pared by 4 bases and J by 4 bases, with 6 bases between. The CDR3 totals 12 residues. Per the germline V gene, CDR1 is SEHNR and CDR2 is FQNEAQ (reference sequence). CDR3 sequence (DNA): TGTGCCAGCAGCTACAGGGCAGATACGCAGTATTTT. It yields the protein CASSYRADTQYF.

This clonotype appeared a single time. The CDR3 nucleotides read TGCAGCGTTACAGACAGGGACTACGAGCAGTACTTC. Translating gives CSVTDRDYEQYF. The V gene is TRBV29-1, the J gene TRBJ2-7; 7 nucleotides agree with TRBD1. Germline lookup yields CDR1 SQVTM and CDR2 ANQGSEA. V shed 5 bases and J 3 bases; nucleotides not matched to a gene: 4. This CDR3 region has 12 residues.

This chain connects TRBV11-3 to TRBJ1-6; 10 positions match TRBD1. The V and J ends lost 3 bases and 9 bases, in that order; junction bases with no gene match: 2. This CDR3 is 14 amino acids long. Germline V gives CDR1 SGHNT, CDR2 YENEEA. The CDR3 is CASSLTGGFSPLHF. CDR3 nucleotides: TGTGCCAGCAGCTTGACAGGGGGCTTTTCACCCCTCCACTTT.

The V call is TRBV10-3, the J call TRBJ1-5; D unclear. CDR3 size: 11 residues. The germline V gene encodes CDR1 ENHRY and CDR2 SYGVKD. Trimming took 6 bases from V and 3 from J, leaving 3 bases between them. The CDR3 reads CAIRVNQPQHF. As DNA, the CDR3 is TGTGCCATCAGGGTCAATCAGCCCCAGCATTTT.

The V and J genes are TRBV20-1 and TRBJ1-2; no reliable D call. Germline CDR1 reads DFQATT; CDR2 reads SNEGSKA (reference sequence). The CDR3 is made up of 11 amino acids. The V and J ends lost 1 base and 5 bases respectively, with 5 bases between them. CDR3 sequence: CSARVGYGYTF. Here the CDR3 DNA reads TGCAGTGCTAGAGTTGGGTATGGCTACACCTTC.

The rearrangement links TRBV20-1 to TRBJ2-5, with TRBD2 matching 12 bases. The V and J ends lost 1 base and 5 bases, in that order; junction bases with no gene match: 8. CDR1 and CDR2 from the germline V gene are DFQATT and SNEGSKA (reference sequence). The CDR3 spans 16 residues. For the CDR3, the DNA is TGCAGTGCTAGAGGACTAGCGGGAGAGGTGTGGGAGACCCAGTACTTC. Translating gives CSARGLAGEVWETQYF.

The chain has TRBV6-1 and TRBJ2-1; 9 bases agree with TRBD1. Germline loops: CDR1 MNHNS, CDR2 SASEGT. The CDR3 extends over 15 amino acids. Trimming took 7 bases from V and 7 from J; bases not matched to a gene: 11. This CDR3 reads CASTRIGGTGNEQFF. CDR3 DNA sequence: TGTGCCAGCACCCGAATCGGCGGGACAGGGAATGAGCAGTTCTTC.

V gene TRBV7-8 combines with J gene TRBJ2-7; 8 bases map to TRBD1. V lost 1 base to trimming and J lost 1 base; unmatched junction nucleotides: 6. This CDR3 is built from 16 residues. Germline values: CDR1 SGHVS, CDR2 FQNEAQ. The CDR3 sequence: CASSLVSNRGSYEQYF. The CDR3, as DNA: TGTGCCAGCAGCTTAGTGAGTAACAGGGGGTCCTACGAGCAGTACTTC.

This clonotype is large in the sample. The chain recombines TRBV12-3 or TRBV12-4 with TRBJ2-3; D gene uncertain. The CDR3 consists of 13 residues. The V and J ends lost 7 bases and 9 bases respectively, with 17 bases between them. In DNA form, the CDR3 reads TGTGCCAGCATCCCCCCCGGTTCTGGAACGCAGTATTTT. It is translated as CASIPPGSGTQYF.

The chain links TRBV20-1 to TRBJ1-4, with 8 nucleotides matching TRBD1. The ends lost 4 bases at V and 8 bases at J; junction bases unmatched: 9. Germline CDR1 and CDR2: DFQATT and SNEGSKA (reference sequence). This CDR3 has 14 residues. The CDR3 DNA reads as TGCAGTGCTACCAACCCAGGGGGCGGCGAAAAACTGTTTTTT. Translated, it gives CSATNPGGGEKLFF.

This chain joins TRBV7-2 and TRBJ2-7; D is uncertain. CDR1 and CDR2 (germline): SGHTA, FQGNSA. This CDR3 comprises 14 residues. V was clipped by 0 bases and J by 3 bases, with 9 bases between them. This chain's CDR3 is CASSLAYGLYEQYF. The CDR3 DNA is TGTGCCAGCAGCTTAGCGTACGGCCTCTACGAGCAGTACTTC.

This clonotype was seen a few times. V and J are TRBV15 and TRBJ1-4; D is unresolved. CDR1 and CDR2 from the germline V gene are LNHNV and YYDKDF (reference sequence). This CDR3 region has 14 residues. The germline V and J ends were trimmed by 0 bases and 8 bases, with 10 bases remaining between them. Here the CDR3 DNA reads TGTGCCACCAGCAGAGATCTGGTTGGGGAAAAACTGTTTTTT. Amino acids: CATSRDLVGEKLFF.

This chain connects TRBV7-9 to TRBJ1-4, with a weak D call TRBD1 (6 bases). The CDR3 loop spans 15 amino acids. Germline assignment: CDR1 SEHNR and CDR2 FQNEAQ (reference sequence). With 4 bases removed from V and 6 bases from J, the gap between germline ends came to 15 bases. The chain's CDR3 is CASSSGQTYDEKLFF. CDR3 nucleotide sequence: TGTGCCAGCAGCTCAGGACAGACCTACGATGAAAAACTGTTTTTT.

CDR3: CSAPTVSGLNTEAFF. The CDR3 nucleotides read TGCAGTGCCCCCACCGTATCGGGCCTGAACACTGAAGCTTTCTTT. This chain joins TRBV20-1 and TRBJ1-1; D unresolved. This CDR3 comprises 15 residues. Looked up from germline, CDR1 is DFQATT and CDR2 is SNEGSKA (reference sequence). V lost 6 bases and J lost 0, with 17 bases in between.

This rearrangement joins TRBV29-1 to TRBJ1-1; 7 bases are shared with TRBD1. The CDR3 runs 15 residues. Losses at the gene ends were 4 bases for V and 5 bases for J; bases not matched to a gene: 13. The germline gives CDR1 SQVTM, CDR2 ANQGSEA. For the CDR3, the DNA is TGCAGCGTTGTCGGGGACAGCAAAGGTCGGACTGAAGCTTTCTTT. This gives the protein CSVVGDSKGRTEAFF.

By share, this clonotype counts as large. The chain couples TRBV7-2 to TRBJ2-7, with a possible D match to TRBD1 (5 bases). CDR3 length: 13 residues. With 2 bases removed from V and 2 bases from J, the gap between germline ends came to 7 bases. In germline, CDR1 is SGHTA, CDR2 FQGNSA. The DNA of the CDR3 is TGTGCCAGCAGCTTAAAGGGGCCCTACGAGCAGTACTTC. Its protein is CASSLKGPYEQYF.

This chain connects TRBV5-1 to TRBJ1-4, with D tentatively TRBD1 (5 bases). Germline-derived CDR1 and CDR2 are SGHRS and YFSETQ. V lost 1 base and J lost 8, with 9 bases in between. This CDR3 is 13 amino acids long. The CDR3, as DNA: TGCGCCAGCAGCTTGATGGGGGGAGAAAAACTGTTTTTT. Translating it yields CASSLMGGEKLFF.

The chain couples TRBV6-1 to TRBJ1-1; D remains ambiguous. Between the trimmed V and J ends, which lost 1 base and 0 bases, there was a span of 15 bases. In germline, CDR1 is MNHNS, CDR2 SASEGT. The CDR3 contains 17 residues. CDR3 bases: TGTGCCAGCAGTGAAGATGGTAGAGGTGCAGTGAACACTGAAGCTTTCTTT. Residues: CASSEDGRGAVNTEAFF.

Judged by abundance, this clonotype is large. This chain links TRBV7-2 with TRBJ1-4; D is perhaps TRBD1 (5 bases). Trimming shortened V by 5 bases and J by 5 bases, and 15 bases separated the two germline ends. Germline assignment: CDR1 SGHTA and CDR2 FQGNSA. The CDR3 has 15 amino acids. The CDR3 loop is CASSLTGGENEKLFF. In DNA form, the CDR3 reads TGTGCCAGCAGCCTTACAGGAGGGGAAAATGAAAAACTGTTTTTT.

This chain links TRBV20-1 with TRBJ2-3; 11 bases agree with TRBD2. With 6 bases clipped from V and 2 bases from J, the junction kept 4 bases outside the gene matches. The CDR3 is made up of 14 amino acids. Germline V lookup: CDR1 DFQATT, CDR2 SNEGSKA (reference sequence). The CDR3 loop is CSAGTSGNTDTQYF. CDR3 coding DNA: TGCAGTGCAGGGACTAGCGGAAACACAGATACGCAGTATTTT.

This chain connects TRBV19 to TRBJ2-2, with 7 bases fitting TRBD2. Per the germline V gene, CDR1 is LNHDA and CDR2 is SQIVND (reference sequence). This CDR3 contains 16 residues. The ends lost 6 bases at V and 2 bases at J; junction bases unmatched: 9. The CDR3 bases are TGTGCCAGTAGGGTCTCGGGACTAATAAACACCGGGGAGCTGTTTTTT. Its protein product is CASRVSGLINTGELFF.

This chain connects TRBV7-2 to TRBJ2-2, with 8 bases matching TRBD1. The V segment lost 5 bases and the J segment 7 bases; nucleotides outside the gene matches: 12. This CDR3 region has 16 residues. CDR1 SGHTA and CDR2 FQGNSA come from the germline V gene. CDR3 sequence reads: CASSDPGGWGVGELFF. The DNA of the CDR3 is TGTGCCAGCAGCGATCCAGGGGGCTGGGGGGTCGGGGAGCTGTTTTTT. Looking up the rest from reference TRBV7-2 and TRBJ2-2 gives the full variable domain: GAGVSQSPSNKVTEKGKDVELRCDPISGHTALYWYRQSLGQGLEFLIYFQGNSAPDKSGLPSDRFSAERTGGSVSTLTIQRTQQEDSAVYLCASSDPGGWGVGELFFGEGSRLTVL.

This chain joins TRBV12-3 or TRBV12-4 and TRBJ1-1, with D possibly TRBD1 on 5 matching bases. V gave up 3 bases and J gave up 0 bases, with 8 bases separating them. This CDR3 region has 14 residues. The CDR3, as DNA: TGTGCCAGCAGTTTGGGGGATATGAACACTGAAGCTTTCTTT. This gives the protein CASSLGDMNTEAFF.

The chain uses TRBV7-3 and TRBJ2-2; no firm D call. This CDR3 has 15 amino acids. V lost 2 bases and J 3 bases, leaving 10 bases between the germline ends. Germline V gene data show CDR1 as SGHTA and CDR2 as FQGTGA. CDR3: CASSLGVADTGELFF. In nucleotides, the CDR3 is TGTGCCAGCAGCTTAGGAGTAGCAGACACCGGGGAGCTGTTTTTT.

This clonotype was picked up a small number of times. The rearrangement links TRBV6-1 to TRBJ1-2; tentatively, D is TRBD1 (5 bases). CDR1 is MNHNS and CDR2 is SASEGT in the germline V gene. This CDR3 contains 14 residues. V shed 8 bases and J shed 3 bases, with 16 bases lying between them. The CDR3 spells CASLMARGYYGYTF. The CDR3 region has the DNA TGTGCCAGCCTCATGGCAAGGGGATACTATGGCTACACCTTC.

This chain's CDR3 is CASTFRGVTIWGAREAFF. The DNA for the CDR3 is TGTGCCAGCACCTTCCGGGGCGTTACAATCTGGGGGGCGCGAGAAGCTTTCTTT. The genes are TRBV6-1 and TRBJ1-1; possibly TRBD1 for D (6 bases). Germline V gene lookup returns CDR1 MNHNS and CDR2 SASEGT. The CDR3 has 18 residues. Trimming stripped 7 bases from V and 8 bases from J, with 32 bases between.

This chain uses TRBV7-8 with TRBJ2-1, with 9 bases matching TRBD1. With V trimmed by 7 bases and J by 6 bases, 13 bases remained unmatched. Germline CDR1 SGHVS, CDR2 FQNEAQ. The CDR3 extends over 16 amino acids. The CDR3 sequence: CASNSRDREDANEQFF. The CDR3 DNA reads as TGTGCCAGCAACTCAAGGGACAGGGAGGATGCCAATGAGCAGTTCTTC.

The rearrangement uses TRBV29-1 and TRBJ2-7, with TRBD2 identical over 11 bases. With V trimmed by 4 bases and J by 4 bases, 0 bases remained unmatched. Per the germline V gene, CDR1 is SQVTM and CDR2 is ANQGSEA. The CDR3 runs to 12 residues. The CDR3 DNA is TGCAGCGTTGGGACTAGCGGGTACGAGCAGTACTTC. The encoded protein is CSVGTSGYEQYF.

The J gene is TRBJ1-2, the V gene TRBV28; D remains ambiguous. Trimming cost V 4 bases and J 4 bases, with 7 bases left between them. Germline assignment: CDR1 MDHEN and CDR2 SYDVKM. The CDR3 runs to 12 residues. DNA for the CDR3: TGTGCCAGCAGTTGGACCGGCTATGGCTACACCTTC. As protein: CASSWTGYGYTF.

This clonotype was recorded a few times. The gene calls are TRBV20-1 and TRBJ2-7, with 10 positions matching TRBD1. V lost 2 bases to trimming and J lost 3 bases; unmatched junction nucleotides: 7. Germline loops: CDR1 DFQATT, CDR2 SNEGSKA (reference sequence). CDR3 length: 15 residues. CDR3 sequence reads: CSARTPGTGVYEQYF. CDR3 coding DNA: TGCAGTGCTAGAACTCCCGGGACAGGGGTCTACGAGCAGTACTTC.